One and the same sample provided the 10 T cell receptor beta chains below, sequenced in a study of blood T cell repertoires in COVID-19 (dated by TCRdb to about 2020). Library preparation employed the immunoSEQ multiplex PCR assay. Sourced from immuneACCESS, this table was stored by TCRdb with only in-frame sequences that have V and J called. A share of the clones is absent; for the studies checked, an unresolved V gene accounts for under half, and the remainder has no known explanation. The sample table contains 200,000 to 250,000 clones; only one count was recorded for roughly 85% of them. 18% of the sample is in the top ten clones. The sample consisted of PBMCs or T cells enriched from blood (not recorded which). These TCRs come from a man in his forties or fifties who had recovered from COVID-19.

DNA for the CDR3: TGTGCCAGCAGTGAATGGGGACTAGCGGGTAGCTCCTACGAGCAGTACTTC. Its translation: CASSEWGLAGSSYEQYF. The chain employs TRBV25-1 and TRBJ2-7; TRBD2 aligns across 12 bases. The junction had 4 bases not matched to a gene; V was cut back by 1 base and J by 0 bases. CDR3 size: 17 residues. Germline CDR1 is MGHDK and CDR2 is SYGVNS.

The genes are TRBV7-3 and TRBJ1-1; the D gene is possibly TRBD1 (5 bases). The CDR3 contains 15 residues. The V and J ends lost 5 bases and 4 bases respectively, with 17 bases between them. Germline-derived CDR1 and CDR2 are SGHTA and FQGTGA. The CDR3 region is CASSQDRDLGTEAFF. CDR3 DNA sequence: TGTGCCAGCAGCCAAGACAGAGATCTTGGCACTGAAGCTTTCTTT.

As regards this clone: The same CDR3 can be traced to other DNA sequences in this sample. V usage is TRBV7-2 and J usage is TRBJ2-7; TRBD2 agrees at 9 bases. CDR1 and CDR2 from the germline V gene are SGHTA and FQGNSA. J lost 3 bases, V lost 1 base, and 4 bases had no gene match. CDR3 length: 15 residues. The CDR3 sequence is CASSLGLAEYYEQYF. The CDR3 nucleotides are TGTGCCAGCAGCTTAGGACTAGCGGAATACTACGAGCAGTACTTC.

The CDR3 DNA sequence: TGTGCCTGGCAGGACCTTACACAGGGGGATAATTCACCCCTCCACTTT. It yields the protein CAWQDLTQGDNSPLHF. The V call is TRBV30, the J call TRBJ1-6; TRBD1 matches at 8 bases. Germline V CDR1 and CDR2: GTSNPN, SVGIG (reference sequence). V was pared by 5 bases and J by 5 bases, with 11 bases of the junction left unmatched. The CDR3 consists of 16 residues. Together with reference TRBV30 and TRBJ1-6, the CDR3 gives the full variable domain: SQTIHQWPATLVQPVGSPLSLECTVEGTSNPNLYWYRQAAGRGLQLLFYSVGIGQISSEVPQNLSASRPQDRQFILSSKKLLLSDSGFYLCAWQDLTQGDNSPLHFGNGTRLTVT.

The chain joins TRBV18 to TRBJ2-5; D uncertain. Germline CDR1 KGHSH, CDR2 LQKENI. The V end was cut by 3 bases, the J end by 2 bases, with 7 bases between. There are 13 residues in the CDR3. CDR3 in DNA: TGTGCCAGCTCACCTCTAGAGCAAGAGACCCAGTACTTC. This sequence encodes CASSPLEQETQYF.

V usage is TRBV18 and J usage is TRBJ2-1, with 13 bases matching TRBD2. V dropped 3 bases and J dropped 8; count of bases not matched to a gene: 10. This CDR3 comprises 17 residues. Germline CDR1 and CDR2: KGHSH and LQKENI. The CDR3 DNA follows: TGTGCCAGCTCACCCCCGGGACTAGCGGGGCTCGTGTATGAGCAGTTCTTC. It specifies CASSPPGLAGLVYEQFF.

This chain uses TRBV11-1 with TRBJ1-4; D is perhaps TRBD1 (6 bases). V was cut by 4 bases and J by 4 bases, with 13 bases left in between. The CDR3 totals 15 residues. Germline CDR1 reads SGHAT; CDR2 reads FQDESV (reference sequence). DNA of the CDR3: TGTGCCAGCAGCTCTAAGGACAGTGATAATGAAAAACTGTTTTTT. Encoded protein: CASSSKDSDNEKLFF.

This clone was seen ten or more times. The chain is built from TRBV6-2 or TRBV6-3 and TRBJ2-7; TRBD2 aligns across 10 bases. Trimming took 0 bases from V and 3 from J; bases not matched to a gene: 2. The CDR3 sequence is 15 residues long. CDR1 and CDR2 (germline): MNHEY, SVGEGT. The CDR3 DNA sequence: TGTGCCAGCAGTTACTCGTCTAGCGGGAGCTACGAGCAGTACTTC. Its translation is CASSYSSSGSYEQYF.

This chain joins TRBV19 and TRBJ2-3; D unclear. The V gene lost 3 bases and the J gene lost 9 bases, with 13 bases spanning the gap. There are 13 residues in the CDR3. Looked up from germline, CDR1 is LNHDA and CDR2 is SQIVND (reference sequence). CDR3 nucleotides: TGTGCCAGTAGTATTGAGGCGAGAGAGACGCAGTATTTT. It yields the protein CASSIEARETQYF.

The chain has TRBV9 and TRBJ1-3; 8 bases align to TRBD1. CDR1 is SGDLS and CDR2 is YYNGEE in the germline V gene. V was clipped by 3 bases and J by 0 bases; unmatched bases: 11. This CDR3 spans 18 amino acids. CDR3 DNA: TGTGCCAGCAGCGACCGGCCGGGACAGGCGATCTCTGGAAACACCATATATTTT. This codes for CASSDRPGQAISGNTIYF. Supplemented by reference TRBV9 and TRBJ1-3, the full variable domain reads DSGVTQTPKHLITATGQRVTLRCSPRSGDLSVYWYQQSLDQGLQFLIQYYNGEERAKGNILERFSAQQFPDLHSELNLSSLELGDSALYFCASSDRPGQAISGNTIYFGEGSWLTVV.